The source of this T cell receptor beta chain is a study of T cell repertoires in cytomegalovirus infection (dated by TCRdb to about 2019). Regarding the research as a whole: Donor HLA type was relevant to the analysis, because carriage of CMV infection together with the matching HLA type was indicated by public TCR beta signatures. Broad study findings and their caveats: The ex vivo response was dominated by HLA-C-restricted CMV-specific TCR beta clonotypes, which also provided the single most frequent clonotype in two of eight donors. Carriers of CMV infection plus the relevant HLA type were discriminated by the cumulative frequency of public TCR beta family members in the study cohort and in an independent roughly 400-donor cohort.

For sequencing, an Illumina HiSeq 1500 was employed. The public reads were reprocessed in TCRdb via fastp at Q25 and MiXCR, keeping in-frame beta chains. Rows with one shared CDR3 protein collapse into an entry with the most common genes and DNA. Across this sample there are 100,000 to 150,000 distinct CDR3 sequences, with about 10% seen only once. The ten top clones hold around 10% of the sample. The CDR3 runs 13 amino acids, cysteine and phenylalanine included. The read is trimmed to its CDR3 DNA, 39 bases read in frame from base 1. CDR1 and CDR2 (LGHNA, YNFKEQ) derive from the germline V gene. V was cut back by 4 bases and J by 4 bases, leaving a gap of 10 bases between them. A few counts support this clonotype. Its antigen is still unknown. Base qualities are missing; no much larger clone stands one base away.

The sample taken for sequencing was PBMCs. The clonotype originates from a human donor in good health (CMV status not recorded). Some clones in this sample may be carry-over from other donors' samples. The chain links TRBV4-2 with TRBJ1-2; the D gene is unclear. The CDR3 protein is CASSLPPTYGYTF. The DNA reads TGTGCCAGCAGCCTGCCTCCTACCTATGGCTACACCTTC.